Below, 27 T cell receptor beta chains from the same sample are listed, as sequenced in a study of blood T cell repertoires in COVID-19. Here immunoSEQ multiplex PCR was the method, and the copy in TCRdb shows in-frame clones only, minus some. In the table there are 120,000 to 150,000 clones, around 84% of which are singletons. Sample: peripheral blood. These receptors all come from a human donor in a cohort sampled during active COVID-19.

CDR3 DNA: TGCGCCAGCAGCCAAGGGGCGCGGGACGGAGCCTACGAGCAGTACTTC. Protein product: CASSQGARDGAYEQYF. The chain recombines TRBV4-1 with TRBJ2-7; a weak D match, TRBD2 (6 bases). This CDR3 has 16 amino acids. V lost 1 base and J 2 bases, leaving 15 bases between the germline ends. In germline, CDR1 is MGHRA, CDR2 YSYEKL.

CDR3 region: CASSWAPGLGSLDQPQHF. The CDR3, as DNA: TGTGCCAGCAGTTGGGCCCCAGGGTTAGGGTCCTTAGATCAGCCCCAGCATTTT. This chain connects TRBV28 to TRBJ1-5; tentative D call: TRBD1 (5 bases). The CDR3 is made up of 18 amino acids. Trimming took 4 bases from V and 5 from J, leaving 24 bases between them. Germline CDR1 MDHEN, CDR2 SYDVKM.

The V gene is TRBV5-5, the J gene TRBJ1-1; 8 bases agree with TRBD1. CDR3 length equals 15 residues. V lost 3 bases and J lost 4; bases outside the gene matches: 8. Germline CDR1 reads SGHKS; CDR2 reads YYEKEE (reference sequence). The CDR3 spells CASSSYEDRVTEAFF. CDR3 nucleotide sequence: TGTGCCAGCAGCTCTTACGAGGACAGGGTCACTGAAGCTTTCTTT. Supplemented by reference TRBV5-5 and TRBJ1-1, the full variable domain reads DAGVTQSPTHLIKTRGQQVTLRCSPISGHKSVSWYQQVLGQGPQFIFQYYEKEERGRGNFPDRFSARQFPNYSSELNVNALLLGDSALYLCASSSYEDRVTEAFFGQGTRLTVV.

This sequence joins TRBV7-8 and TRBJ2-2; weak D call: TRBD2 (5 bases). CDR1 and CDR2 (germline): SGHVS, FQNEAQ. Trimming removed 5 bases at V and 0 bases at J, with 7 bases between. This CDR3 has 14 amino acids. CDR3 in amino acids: CASSGRPNTGELFF. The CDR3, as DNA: TGTGCCAGCAGCGGGAGACCGAACACCGGGGAGCTGTTTTTT.

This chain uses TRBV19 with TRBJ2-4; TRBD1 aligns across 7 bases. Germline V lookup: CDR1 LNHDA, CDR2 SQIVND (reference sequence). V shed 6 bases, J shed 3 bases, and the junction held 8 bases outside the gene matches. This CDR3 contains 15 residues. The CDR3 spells CASSMGQRGKNIQYF. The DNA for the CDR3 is TGTGCCAGTAGCATGGGACAGAGGGGCAAAAACATTCAGTACTTC. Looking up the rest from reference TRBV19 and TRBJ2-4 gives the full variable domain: DGGITQSPKYLFRKEGQNVTLSCEQNLNHDAMYWYRQDPGQGLRLIYYSQIVNDFQKGDIAEGYSVSREKKESFPLTVTSAQKNPTAFYLCASSMGQRGKNIQYFGAGTRLSVL.

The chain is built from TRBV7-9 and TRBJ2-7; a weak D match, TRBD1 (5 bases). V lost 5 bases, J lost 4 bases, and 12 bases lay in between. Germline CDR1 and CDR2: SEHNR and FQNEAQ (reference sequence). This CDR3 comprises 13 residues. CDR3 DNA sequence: TGTGCCAGCAGCGTGGAGACAGTTTACGAGCAGTACTTC. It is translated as CASSVETVYEQYF. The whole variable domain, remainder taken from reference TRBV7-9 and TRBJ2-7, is DTGVSQNPRHKITKRGQNVTFRCDPISEHNRLYWYRQTLGQGPEFLTYFQNEAQLEKSRLLSDRFSAERPKGSFSTLEIQRTEQGDSAMYLCASSVETVYEQYFGPGTRLTVT.

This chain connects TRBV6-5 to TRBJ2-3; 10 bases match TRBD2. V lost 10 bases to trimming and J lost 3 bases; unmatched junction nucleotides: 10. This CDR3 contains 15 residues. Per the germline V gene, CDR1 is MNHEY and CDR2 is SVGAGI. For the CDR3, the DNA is TGTGCCACCTCCCTCAGCGGGAGGGCAACAGATACGCAGTATTTT. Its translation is CATSLSGRATDTQYF.

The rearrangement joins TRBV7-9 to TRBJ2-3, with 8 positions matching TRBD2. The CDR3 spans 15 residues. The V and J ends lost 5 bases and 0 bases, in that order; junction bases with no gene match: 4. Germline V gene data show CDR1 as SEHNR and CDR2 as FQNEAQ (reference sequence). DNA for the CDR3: TGTGCCAGCAGCCCCGGACTAGCTAGCACAGATACGCAGTATTTT. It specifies CASSPGLASTDTQYF.

This chain's CDR3 is CSASPRGNYGYTF. CDR3 coding DNA: TGCAGTGCTAGTCCACGGGGGAACTATGGCTACACCTTC. The chain has TRBV20-1 and TRBJ1-2, with D tentatively TRBD1 (5 bases). Trimming removed 3 bases at V and 2 bases at J, with 10 bases between. CDR1 and CDR2 (germline): DFQATT, SNEGSKA (reference sequence). This CDR3 is built from 13 residues.

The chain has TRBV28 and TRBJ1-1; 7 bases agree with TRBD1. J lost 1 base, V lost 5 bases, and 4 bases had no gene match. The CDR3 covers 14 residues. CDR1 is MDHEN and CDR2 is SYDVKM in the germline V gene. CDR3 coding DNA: TGTGCCAGCAGTACGTGGACAGGGAACACTGAAGCTTTCTTT. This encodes CASSTWTGNTEAFF.

CDR3 amino acids: CASSPEVWSPSTDTQYF. DNA of the CDR3: TGTGCCAGCAGCCCAGAGGTCTGGTCTCCCAGCACAGATACGCAGTATTTT. This chain uses TRBV11-2 with TRBJ2-3, with D hard to call. Germline assignment: CDR1 SGHAT and CDR2 FQNNGV. V lost 5 bases and J 0 bases, leaving 18 bases between the germline ends. This CDR3 is built from 17 residues.

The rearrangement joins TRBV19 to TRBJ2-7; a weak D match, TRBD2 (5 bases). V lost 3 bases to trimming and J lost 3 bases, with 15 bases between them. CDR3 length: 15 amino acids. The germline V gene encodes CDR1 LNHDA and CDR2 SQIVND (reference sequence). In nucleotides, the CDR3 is TGTGCCAGTAGTATTACTCGGGATTGGTACTACGAGCAGTACTTC. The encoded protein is CASSITRDWYYEQYF.

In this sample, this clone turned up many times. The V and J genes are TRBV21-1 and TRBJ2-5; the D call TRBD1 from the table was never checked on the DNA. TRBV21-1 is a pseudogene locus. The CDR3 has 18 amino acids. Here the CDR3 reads CASSSYSRGDRNQETQYF. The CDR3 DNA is TGTGCCAGCAGCTCTTATTCCCGCGGGGACAGGAATCAAGAGACCCAGTACTTC.

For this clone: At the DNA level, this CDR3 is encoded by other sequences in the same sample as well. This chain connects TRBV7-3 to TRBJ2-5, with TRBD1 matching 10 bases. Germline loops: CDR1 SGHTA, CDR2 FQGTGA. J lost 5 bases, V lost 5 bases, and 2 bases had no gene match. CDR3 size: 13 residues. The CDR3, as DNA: TGTGCCAGCAGCCCGGGACAGGGGGAGACCCAGTACTTC. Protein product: CASSPGQGETQYF. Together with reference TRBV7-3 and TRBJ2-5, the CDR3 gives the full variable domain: GAGVSQTPSNKVTEKGKYVELRCDPISGHTALYWYRQSLGQGPEFLIYFQGTGAADDSGLPNDRFFAVRPEGSVSTLKIQRTERGDSAVYLCASSPGQGETQYFGPGTRLLVL.

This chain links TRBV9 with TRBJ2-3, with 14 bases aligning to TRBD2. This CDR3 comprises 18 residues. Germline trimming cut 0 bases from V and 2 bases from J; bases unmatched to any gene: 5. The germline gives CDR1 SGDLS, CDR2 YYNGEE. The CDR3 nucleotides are TGTGCCAGCAGCGTAGGGACTAGCGGGAGGTCGTTCACAGATACGCAGTATTTT. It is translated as CASSVGTSGRSFTDTQYF.

Written as DNA, the CDR3 is TGTGCCAGTAGTGAGCAGGGGTTGACTACGGCCGGGGAGCTGTTTTTT. This encodes CASSEQGLTTAGELFF. V gene TRBV19 combines with J gene TRBJ2-2; TRBD1 is a possible D gene (6 bases). The CDR3 has 16 residues. Trimming took off 5 bases at V and 6 bases at J, with 19 bases between the two ends. CDR1 and CDR2 from the germline V gene are LNHDA and SQIVND (reference sequence).

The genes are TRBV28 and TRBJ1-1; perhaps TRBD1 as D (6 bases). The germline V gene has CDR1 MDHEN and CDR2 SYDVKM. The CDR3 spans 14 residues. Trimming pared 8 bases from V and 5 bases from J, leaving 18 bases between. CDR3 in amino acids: CASSVGGTGTEAFF. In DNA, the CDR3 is TGTGCCAGCTCGGTAGGGGGTACGGGGACTGAAGCTTTCTTT.

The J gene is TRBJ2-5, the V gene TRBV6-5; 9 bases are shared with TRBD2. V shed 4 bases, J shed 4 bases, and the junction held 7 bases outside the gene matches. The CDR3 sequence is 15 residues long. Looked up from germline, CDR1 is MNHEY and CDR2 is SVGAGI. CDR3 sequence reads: CASSLGGGAGETQYF. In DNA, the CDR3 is TGTGCCAGCAGTTTGGGCGGGGGGGCTGGAGAGACCCAGTACTTC.

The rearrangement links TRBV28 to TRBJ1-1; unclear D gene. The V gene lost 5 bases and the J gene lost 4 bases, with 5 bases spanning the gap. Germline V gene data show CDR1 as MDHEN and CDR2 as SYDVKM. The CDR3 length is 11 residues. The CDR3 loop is CASSTVTEAFF. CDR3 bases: TGTGCCAGCAGTACGGTCACTGAAGCTTTCTTT.

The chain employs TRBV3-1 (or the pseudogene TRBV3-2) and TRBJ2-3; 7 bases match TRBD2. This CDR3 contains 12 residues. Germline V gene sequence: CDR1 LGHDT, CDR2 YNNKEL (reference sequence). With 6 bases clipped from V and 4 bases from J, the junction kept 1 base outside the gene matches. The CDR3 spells CASSGGADTQYF. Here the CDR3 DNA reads TGTGCCAGCAGTGGGGGGGCAGATACGCAGTATTTT.

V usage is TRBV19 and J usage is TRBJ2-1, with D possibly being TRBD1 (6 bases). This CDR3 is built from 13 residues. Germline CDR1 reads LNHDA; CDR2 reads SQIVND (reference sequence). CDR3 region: CGTQGRKYNEQFF. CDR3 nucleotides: TGTGGCACCCAGGGGCGTAAATACAATGAGCAGTTCTTC.

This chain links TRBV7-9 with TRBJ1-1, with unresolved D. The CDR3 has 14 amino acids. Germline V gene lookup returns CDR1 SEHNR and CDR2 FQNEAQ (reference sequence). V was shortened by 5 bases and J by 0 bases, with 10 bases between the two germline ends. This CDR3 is CASSPHPLNTEAFF. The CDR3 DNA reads TGTGCCAGCAGCCCCCATCCCCTGAACACTGAAGCTTTCTTT.

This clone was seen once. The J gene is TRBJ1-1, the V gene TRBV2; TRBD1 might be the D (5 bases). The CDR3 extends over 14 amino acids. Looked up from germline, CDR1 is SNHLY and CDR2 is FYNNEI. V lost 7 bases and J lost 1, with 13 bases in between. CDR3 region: CASTRGPGNTEAFF. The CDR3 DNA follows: TGTGCCAGCACAAGGGGCCCCGGGAACACTGAAGCTTTCTTT.

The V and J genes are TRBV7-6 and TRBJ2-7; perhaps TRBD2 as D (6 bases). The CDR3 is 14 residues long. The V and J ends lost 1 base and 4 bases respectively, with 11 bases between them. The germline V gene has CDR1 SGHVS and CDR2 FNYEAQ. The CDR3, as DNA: TGTGCCAGCAGCTTAGGGGGTCTAGCGTACGAGCAGTACTTC. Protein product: CASSLGGLAYEQYF.

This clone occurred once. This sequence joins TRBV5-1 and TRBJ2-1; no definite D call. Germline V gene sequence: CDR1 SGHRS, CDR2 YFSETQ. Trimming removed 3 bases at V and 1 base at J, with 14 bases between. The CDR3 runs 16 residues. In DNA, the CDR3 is TGCGCCAGCAGCTCTCCTAGGCTAGGTTCCTACAATGAGCAGTTCTTC. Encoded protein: CASSSPRLGSYNEQFF.

The CDR3 DNA sequence: TGCGCCAGCAGCCAAGATGCGGTGGAGACAGGGGGCAATCAGCCCCAGCATTTT. Translating gives CASSQDAVETGGNQPQHF. The chain links TRBV4-1 to TRBJ1-5; 8 bases map to TRBD1. The CDR3 spans 18 residues. Germline V gene data show CDR1 as MGHRA and CDR2 as YSYEKL. Trimming at V came to 0 bases and at J to 2 bases, leaving 9 bases not matched to a gene.

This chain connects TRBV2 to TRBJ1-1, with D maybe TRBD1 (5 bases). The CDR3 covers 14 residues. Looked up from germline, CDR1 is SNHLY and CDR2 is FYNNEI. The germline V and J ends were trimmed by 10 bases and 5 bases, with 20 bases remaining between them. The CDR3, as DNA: TGTGCCACCGATCCGGAGGGGTTAGGTACTGAAGCTTTCTTT. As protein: CATDPEGLGTEAFF.